This TCR beta chain is drawn from a study of shared clonotypes between healthy human individuals. Sequencing used immunoSEQ multiplex PCR; TCRdb keeps in-frame clones, though not all of them. The sample shows about 1,500,000 clones, roughly 96% of them seen only once. CDR1 and CDR2 from the germline V gene are LGHNA and YNFKEQ. Trimming pared 3 bases from V and 3 bases from J, leaving 12 bases between. The CDR3 is made up of 14 amino acids. This chain links TRBV4-2 with TRBJ2-7; a possible D gene is TRBD1 (6 bases). Sequenced material: naive CD4+ T cells sorted from blood. Subset here: CD45RA+ positively selected. The sequence was collected from a man aged 30 to 39 in good health. The CDR3 loop reads CASSHPRQDYEQYF. The CDR3 DNA follows: TGTGCCAGCAGCCACCCCCGACAGGACTACGAGCAGTACTTC.